This T cell receptor (beta chain) was captured in a study of blood T cell repertoires in COVID-19. On the study more broadly: Sites in the United States, Italy and Spain provided acute and convalescent COVID-19 samples. In each case, the material was cDNA or gDNA derived from T cells, B-cell-depleted T cells, or PBMCs.

Participants were aged 18 to 89 years, lived in about 26 US areas, and enrolled virtually. Donors in Cohort 3 counted as recovered after two negative PCRs, clearance, or symptom resolution. Sequencing used immunoSEQ multiplex PCR; TCRdb keeps in-frame clones, though not all of them. The profile shows approximately 200,000 clones, nearly 90% of them singletons. The CDR3 sequence is 15 residues long. The junction had 6 bases not matched to a gene; V was cut back by 3 bases and J by 4 bases. Per the germline V gene, CDR1 is LNHDA and CDR2 is SQIVND (reference sequence). This receptor was taken from a man in his thirties or forties who had recovered from COVID-19. The chain joins TRBV19 to TRBJ2-7; TRBD1 matches 10 bases. Sequenced input: PBMCs or T cells enriched from blood (not recorded which). The CDR3 loop reads CASSMGQGIRYEQYF. CDR3 DNA sequence: TGTGCCAGTAGTATGGGACAGGGGATAAGGTACGAGCAGTACTTC.